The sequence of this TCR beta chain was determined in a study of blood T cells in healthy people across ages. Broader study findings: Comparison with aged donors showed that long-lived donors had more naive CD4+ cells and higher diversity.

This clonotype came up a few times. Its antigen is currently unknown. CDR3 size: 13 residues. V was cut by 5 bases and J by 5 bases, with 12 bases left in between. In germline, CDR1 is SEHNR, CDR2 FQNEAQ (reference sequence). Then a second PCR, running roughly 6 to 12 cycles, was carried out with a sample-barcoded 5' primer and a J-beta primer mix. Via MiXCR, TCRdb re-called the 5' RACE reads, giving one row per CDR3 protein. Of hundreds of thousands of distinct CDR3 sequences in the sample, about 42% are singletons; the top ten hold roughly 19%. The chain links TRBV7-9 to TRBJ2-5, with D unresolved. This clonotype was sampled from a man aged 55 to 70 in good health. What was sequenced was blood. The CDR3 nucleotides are TGTGCCAGCAGCCAAAGATTTGCGGAGACCCAGTACTTC. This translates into CASSQRFAETQYF.